The source of this T cell receptor (beta chain) is a study of T cell repertoires in aging, cancer and after chemotherapy. Looking at the study overall: Six age groups, ranging from 30 or younger to 70 or older, included the donors.

Peripheral blood genomic DNA, not sorted cells or RNA, was the template. Rearranged V-D-J TRB sequences were amplified with a mixed TRB-A/B primer pool. Via MiXCR, TCRdb re-called the multiplex PCR reads, giving one row per CDR3 protein. The sample holds around 5,000 distinct CDR3 sequences, around 21% seen once. This clonotype is medium-sized (0.01 to 0.1%) in the sample. The CDR3 is 16 amino acids. Per the germline V gene, CDR1 is GTSNPN and CDR2 is SVGIG (reference sequence). Trimming shortened V by 0 bases and J by 0 bases, and 13 bases separated the two germline ends. The source is a human donor in good health. The donor label of this sample is uncertain. The source material was blood. The genes are TRBV30 and TRBJ2-3; D possibly corresponds to TRBD2 (6 bases). CDR3 sequence (DNA): TGTGCCTGGAGTGTAGGAGGGCACTCTAGCACAGATACGCAGTATTTT. Residues: CAWSVGGHSSTDTQYF.